One and the same sample provided the 22 T cell receptor beta chains below, sequenced in a study of cytomegalovirus exposure and HLA in healthy donors. Clones were read by immunoSEQ multiplex PCR, and TCRdb kept only the in-frame ones, dropping some. The sample has 100,000 to 150,000 clones, approximately 91% seen once; the top ten hold about 2%. Sequenced material: PBMCs. The receptors were gathered from a woman between 18 and 30 years old in good health and CMV-seronegative.

This chain connects TRBV29-1 to TRBJ2-2, with unresolved D. The CDR3 covers 13 residues. V lost 3 bases to trimming and J lost 1 base, with 6 bases between them. Germline V gene data show CDR1 as SQVTM and CDR2 as ANQGSEA. CDR3 nucleotides: TGCAGCGTTGATTGGCAGAACACCGGGGAGCTGTTTTTT. This codes for CSVDWQNTGELFF.

J is TRBJ2-1 and V is TRBV5-8; 8 bases fit TRBD1. With V trimmed by 4 bases and J by 6 bases, 3 bases remained unmatched. In germline, CDR1 is SGHTS, CDR2 YDEGEE. The CDR3 is 13 amino acids. The CDR3, as DNA: TGTGCCAGCAGCGTACAGGGGGTCAATGAGCAGTTCTTC. This sequence encodes CASSVQGVNEQFF.

The chain joins TRBV19 to TRBJ2-2, with a tentative D call TRBD1 (6 bases). The V end lost 7 bases, the J end lost 7 bases, and 19 bases lay between the germline ends. This CDR3 is built from 15 residues. Germline CDR1 reads LNHDA; CDR2 reads SQIVND (reference sequence). The CDR3 DNA follows: TGTGCCAGTACCCCACAGGGTTTCGTGATCGGGGAGCTGTTTTTT. It encodes CASTPQGFVIGELFF. Supplemented by reference TRBV19 and TRBJ2-2, the full variable domain reads DGGITQSPKYLFRKEGQNVTLSCEQNLNHDAMYWYRQDPGQGLRLIYYSQIVNDFQKGDIAEGYSVSREKKESFPLTVTSAQKNPTAFYLCASTPQGFVIGELFFGEGSRLTVL.

The chain is built from TRBV13 and TRBJ2-2; 12 nucleotides agree with TRBD2. Germline V gives CDR1 PRHDT, CDR2 FYEKMQ (reference sequence). V trimming: 2 bases; J trimming: 5 bases; junction bases outside the gene matches: 3. The CDR3 extends over 16 amino acids. The DNA of the CDR3 is TGTGCCAGCAGCTTACTACTAGCGGGAGGAACCGGGGAGCTGTTTTTT. Encoded protein: CASSLLLAGGTGELFF.

The V and J genes are TRBV7-9 and TRBJ1-5; 8 bases map to TRBD1. This CDR3 contains 14 residues. V lost 4 bases and J lost 7; bases outside the gene matches: 6. From germline, CDR1 is SEHNR and CDR2 FQNEAQ (reference sequence). The CDR3 DNA is TGTGCCAGCAGCTCGGACAGGGCTCAGCAGCCCCAGCATTTT. Amino acid sequence: CASSSDRAQQPQHF.

The J gene is TRBJ2-3, the V gene TRBV9; tentative D call: TRBD2 (7 bases). CDR3 length: 14 residues. Per the germline V gene, CDR1 is SGDLS and CDR2 is YYNGEE. V was pared by 7 bases and J by 1 base, with 13 bases between. CDR3 in amino acids: CASGGGGGTDTQYF. CDR3 nucleotides: TGTGCCAGCGGGGGGGGCGGAGGCACAGATACGCAGTATTTT. Complete variable domain (other parts from reference TRBV9 and TRBJ2-3): DSGVTQTPKHLITATGQRVTLRCSPRSGDLSVYWYQQSLDQGLQFLIQYYNGEERAKGNILERFSAQQFPDLHSELNLSSLELGDSALYFCASGGGGGTDTQYFGPGTRLTVL.

V is TRBV5-1 and J is TRBJ2-3; D may be TRBD2 (5 bases). CDR1 is SGHRS, CDR2 YFSETQ, per germline. The germline V and J ends were trimmed by 0 bases and 1 base, with 12 bases remaining between them. The CDR3 sequence is 16 residues long. The CDR3 spells CASSLAGSGGTDTQYF. CDR3 DNA sequence: TGCGCCAGCAGCTTGGCGGGCAGCGGAGGCACAGATACGCAGTATTTT.

The chain links TRBV4-1 to TRBJ1-4, with no clear D. Germline CDR1 reads MGHRA; CDR2 reads YSYEKL. The germline V and J ends were trimmed by 10 bases and 0 bases, with 9 bases remaining between them. This CDR3 region has 13 residues. The CDR3 bases are TGCGCCACCCGAGATGCAACTAATGAAAAACTGTTTTTT. It encodes CATRDATNEKLFF.

This clone was counted once. This chain connects TRBV9 to TRBJ2-2, with 9 bases fitting TRBD2. There are 16 residues in the CDR3. With 0 bases clipped from V and 6 bases from J, the junction kept 6 bases outside the gene matches. The germline V gene has CDR1 SGDLS and CDR2 YYNGEE. CDR3 in amino acids: CASSVESRGRAGELFF. The DNA of the CDR3 is TGTGCCAGCAGCGTAGAGTCACGCGGGAGGGCCGGGGAGCTGTTTTTT.

This clone was detected a few times. The V call is TRBV6-1, the J call TRBJ2-7; 8 nucleotides match TRBD2. Trimming cost V 0 bases and J 5 bases; bases outside gene matches: 6. The CDR3 totals 15 residues. The germline CDR1 and CDR2 sequences are MNHNS and SASEGT. The CDR3 nucleotides read TGTGCCAGCAGTGAAGCGCCCAGCGGGAGAGACGAGCAGTACTTC. Translated, it gives CASSEAPSGRDEQYF.

This clone occurred a few times. J is TRBJ2-7 and V is TRBV2; D is unresolved. Per germline, CDR1 SNHLY and CDR2 FYNNEI. The ends were cut back, 7 bases at V and 0 bases at J, with 4 bases in the middle. The CDR3 runs to 11 residues. Written as DNA, the CDR3 is TGTGCCAGCACCTTCTCCTACGAGCAGTACTTC. The encoded protein is CASTFSYEQYF.

This clone has only one observation. The chain couples TRBV10-2 to TRBJ2-7; 10 nucleotides align to TRBD1. Germline loops: CDR1 WSHSY, CDR2 SAAADI. J was trimmed by 2 bases and V by 6 bases; bases with no gene match: 10. The CDR3 runs to 16 residues. CDR3 amino acids: CASSRSGGQGTYEQYF. DNA for the CDR3: TGCGCCAGCAGCCGTTCCGGGGGACAGGGGACCTACGAGCAGTACTTC.

The chain employs TRBV9 and TRBJ1-1, with 8 nucleotides matching TRBD1. V shed 0 bases and J 4 bases; nucleotides not matched to a gene: 2. The CDR3 sequence is 14 residues long. Germline V gene sequence: CDR1 SGDLS, CDR2 YYNGEE. The CDR3 spells CASSVAGGGTEAFF. Here the CDR3 DNA reads TGTGCCAGCAGCGTAGCAGGGGGCGGCACTGAAGCTTTCTTT.

The J gene is TRBJ1-2, the V gene TRBV29-1, with 10 positions matching TRBD1. This CDR3 has 12 amino acids. V shed 5 bases, J shed 6 bases, and the junction held 3 bases outside the gene matches. Germline values: CDR1 SQVTM, CDR2 ANQGSEA. The CDR3 loop reads CSVTGTGDGYTF. The CDR3 nucleotides read TGCAGCGTTACCGGGACAGGGGATGGCTACACCTTC.

This clone came up once. V usage is TRBV27 and J usage is TRBJ2-1, with no clear D. The germline V and J ends were trimmed by 8 bases and 4 bases, with 6 bases remaining between them. The CDR3 is 11 residues long. Per the germline V gene, CDR1 is MNHEY and CDR2 is SMNVEV (reference sequence). The CDR3, as DNA: TGTGCCAGCTCCACATACAATGAGCAGTTCTTC. Encoded protein: CASSTYNEQFF.

J is TRBJ2-1 and V is TRBV5-1; 10 positions match TRBD1. The V gene's germline CDR1 is SGHRS and CDR2 YFSETQ. V was clipped by 0 bases and J by 5 bases; unmatched bases: 2. The CDR3 has 15 residues. The CDR3 loop is CASSLAGQGNNEQFF. The DNA for the CDR3 is TGCGCCAGCAGCTTGGCGGGACAGGGGAACAATGAGCAGTTCTTC.

Here the CDR3 reads CASSQDGGAGNTIYF. The CDR3 DNA reads as TGTGCCAGCAGCCAAGATGGCGGGGCTGGAAACACCATATATTTT. The chain combines TRBV4-2 with TRBJ1-3; D is unresolved. The germline V and J ends were trimmed by 0 bases and 2 bases, with 8 bases remaining between them. This CDR3 spans 15 amino acids. Germline V lookup: CDR1 LGHNA, CDR2 YNFKEQ.

The chain employs TRBV5-6 and TRBJ2-1; D is perhaps TRBD2 (5 bases). This CDR3 has 15 residues. V dropped 4 bases and J dropped 0 bases, with 11 bases sitting between them. Per germline, CDR1 SGHDT and CDR2 YYEEEE. CDR3 in amino acids: CASSHGGSSYNEQFF. CDR3 DNA: TGTGCCAGCAGCCACGGAGGCAGCTCCTACAATGAGCAGTTCTTC.

The chain joins TRBV19 to TRBJ2-5; 8 bases match TRBD2. V trimming: 3 bases; J trimming: 1 base; junction bases outside the gene matches: 7. Germline V gives CDR1 LNHDA, CDR2 SQIVND (reference sequence). The CDR3 spans 16 residues. The CDR3 DNA reads as TGTGCCAGTAGTATGTTAGGCGGGGGGTCCCAAGAGACCCAGTACTTC. It yields the protein CASSMLGGGSQETQYF.

The chain couples TRBV6-1 to TRBJ1-1, with 8 bases matching TRBD1. CDR3 length: 15 residues. J gave up 0 bases and V 3 bases, and 3 bases lay outside the gene matches. CDR1 MNHNS and CDR2 SASEGT come from the germline V gene. The DNA of the CDR3 is TGTGCCAGCAGTGATACAGGGGGGATGAACACTGAAGCTTTCTTT. Protein: CASSDTGGMNTEAFF.

This chain uses TRBV6-5 with TRBJ2-7, with 8 bases fitting TRBD2. The germline CDR1 and CDR2 sequences are MNHEY and SVGAGI. The CDR3 totals 15 residues. V lost 6 bases to trimming and J lost 1 base; unmatched junction nucleotides: 8. The CDR3 nucleotides are TGTGCCAGCAGCCTTACTAGCGGTCCTTCCTACGAGCAGTACTTC. This encodes CASSLTSGPSYEQYF.

The chain carries TRBV7-9 and TRBJ2-1; 8 nucleotides match TRBD1. This CDR3 region has 19 residues. The ends lost 3 bases at V and 0 bases at J; junction bases unmatched: 13. Germline CDR1 reads SEHNR; CDR2 reads FQNEAQ (reference sequence). CDR3 nucleotides: TGTGCCAGCAGCTTCAGGGGGCATAACTCCCTAAACTCCTACAATGAGCAGTTCTTC. It translates to CASSFRGHNSLNSYNEQFF.